Below, 20 T cell receptor beta chains from the same sample are listed, as sequenced in a study of blood T cell repertoires in COVID-19. Repertoires were generated with immunoSEQ multiplex PCR, while TCRdb's copy carries only in-frame clones and drops some. The sample lists about 47,000 clones, about 88% occurring once. The sequencing input was peripheral blood. Receptors originate from a man between 45 and 60 years old with acute or convalescent COVID-19.

In this sample, this clone turned up a few times. The chain links TRBV15 to TRBJ1-1; a possible D gene is TRBD1 (5 bases). Trimming stripped 0 bases from V and 1 base from J, with 18 bases between. This CDR3 is built from 18 residues. Germline values: CDR1 LNHNV, CDR2 YYDKDF (reference sequence). Here the CDR3 DNA reads TGTGCCACCAGCAGAGATCAGTGGGGGGATAAGGGGAACACTGAAGCTTTCTTT. Translating gives CATSRDQWGDKGNTEAFF.

The rearrangement joins TRBV11-3 to TRBJ2-7, with 9 nucleotides matching TRBD1. Germline values: CDR1 SGHNT, CDR2 YENEEA. Losses at the gene ends were 5 bases for V and 5 bases for J; bases not matched to a gene: 7. The CDR3 extends over 14 amino acids. The CDR3 sequence: CASSTRDRDNEQYF. The CDR3 DNA is TGTGCCAGCAGCACCCGGGACAGGGATAACGAGCAGTACTTC.

As for this clone: A read error may produce the germline difference seen at one junction end. V and J are TRBV6-5 and TRBJ1-2; D remains unclear. From germline, CDR1 is MNHEY and CDR2 SVGAGI. The CDR3 sequence is 12 residues long. CDR3 coding DNA: TGTGCCAGCAGCACGCGACGGGATGGCTATACCTTC. It is translated as CASSTRRDGYTF.

The rearrangement uses TRBV6-6 and TRBJ1-2; 10 bases map to TRBD1. This CDR3 is 13 amino acids long. Germline assignment: CDR1 MNHNY and CDR2 SVGAGI (reference sequence). V lost 5 bases to trimming and J lost 6 bases; unmatched junction nucleotides: 3. CDR3 bases: TGTGCCAGCAGTCGGACAGGGGGACATGGCTACACCTTC. Protein sequence: CASSRTGGHGYTF.

This clone occurred a few times. The chain links TRBV6-5 to TRBJ1-1; D gene unclear. The CDR3 has 15 amino acids. V was cut by 5 bases and J by 1 base, with 14 bases left in between. Looked up from germline, CDR1 is MNHEY and CDR2 is SVGAGI. This CDR3 is CASSPLERGNTEAFF. CDR3 nucleotide sequence: TGTGCCAGCAGTCCCTTGGAGCGAGGGAACACTGAAGCTTTCTTT.

This clone was detected only once. The genes are TRBV6-5 and TRBJ2-7, with 8 bases identical to TRBD1. The CDR3 runs 15 residues. The trim removed 8 bases at V and 0 bases at J, leaving 9 bases unmatched. Per germline, CDR1 MNHEY and CDR2 SVGAGI. The CDR3: CASPTDRGFSYEQYF. The CDR3 bases are TGTGCCAGCCCTACCGACAGGGGATTCTCCTACGAGCAGTACTTC.

This chain joins TRBV29-1 and TRBJ1-1; TRBD1 agrees at 8 bases. V trimming: 4 bases; J trimming: 6 bases; junction bases outside the gene matches: 4. Per germline, CDR1 SQVTM and CDR2 ANQGSEA. This CDR3 region has 12 residues. CDR3 residues: CSVGTGFAEAFF. The DNA for the CDR3 is TGCAGCGTTGGGACAGGGTTTGCTGAAGCTTTCTTT. Based on the CDR3 plus reference TRBV29-1 and TRBJ1-1, the full variable domain is SAVISQKPSRDICQRGTSLTIQCQVDSQVTMMFWYRQQPGQSLTLIATANQGSEATYESGFVIDKFPISRPNLTFSTLTVSNMSPEDSSIYLCSVGTGFAEAFFGQGTRLTVV.

The chain carries TRBV19 and TRBJ2-1; TRBD2 matches 7 bases. This CDR3 has 14 residues. Germline V gene lookup returns CDR1 LNHDA and CDR2 SQIVND (reference sequence). V was pared by 7 bases and J by 3 bases, with 6 bases of the junction left unmatched. CDR3 coding DNA: TGTGCCAGTAAACCTGGCGGGAGCTACAATGAGCAGTTCTTC. Its translation: CASKPGGSYNEQFF. Drawing the rest from reference TRBV19 and TRBJ2-1, the complete variable domain is DGGITQSPKYLFRKEGQNVTLSCEQNLNHDAMYWYRQDPGQGLRLIYYSQIVNDFQKGDIAEGYSVSREKKESFPLTVTSAQKNPTAFYLCASKPGGSYNEQFFGPGTRLTVL.

The table lists this clone with a few counts. The chain has TRBV6-5 and TRBJ2-3, with a possible D match to TRBD2 (6 bases). V was clipped by 5 bases and J by 2 bases, with 11 bases between them. Germline lookup yields CDR1 MNHEY and CDR2 SVGAGI. This CDR3 has 14 residues. This chain's CDR3 is CASSRGETTDTQYF. The DNA for the CDR3 is TGTGCCAGCAGTCGCGGGGAAACCACAGATACGCAGTATTTT.

CDR3: CASSRGGGNIQYF. The CDR3 DNA follows: TGTGCCAGCAGCCGAGGGGGGGGAAACATTCAGTACTTC. V is TRBV2 and J is TRBJ2-4; D is perhaps TRBD2 (7 bases). V lost 6 bases and J lost 6, with 12 bases in between. The CDR3 is 13 residues long. The germline gives CDR1 SNHLY, CDR2 FYNNEI.

This chain links TRBV15 with TRBJ2-7; 9 bases agree with TRBD1. The CDR3 runs to 15 residues. After removal of 0 bases from V and 7 bases from J, the junction contained 7 bases not matched to a gene. Germline lookup yields CDR1 LNHNV and CDR2 YYDKDF (reference sequence). CDR3 sequence: CATSRDPGQGREQYF. CDR3 in DNA: TGTGCCACCAGCAGAGATCCGGGACAGGGTCGGGAGCAGTACTTC.

The rearrangement links TRBV5-5 to TRBJ1-2, with D perhaps matching TRBD1 (5 bases). V lost 4 bases and J lost 3, with 16 bases in between. Germline-derived CDR1 and CDR2 are SGHKS and YYEKEE (reference sequence). This CDR3 is 15 amino acids long. As DNA, the CDR3 is TGTGCCAGCAGCCTAGAATACGGGGGAGACTATGGCTACACCTTC. Translating it yields CASSLEYGGDYGYTF.

The chain recombines TRBV19 with TRBJ1-5, with 12 bases that match TRBD1. The V gene end was trimmed by 0 bases and the J gene end by 0 bases; junction bases not matched to a gene: 6. The length of the CDR3 is 19 residues. Germline V gene sequence: CDR1 LNHDA, CDR2 SQIVND (reference sequence). CDR3 protein: CASSIDAPGQGASNQPQHF. CDR3 DNA sequence: TGTGCCAGTAGTATAGATGCCCCGGGACAGGGGGCTAGCAATCAGCCCCAGCATTTT.

The rearrangement uses TRBV19 and TRBJ2-1, with 10 bases fitting TRBD2. Per germline, CDR1 LNHDA and CDR2 SQIVND (reference sequence). The CDR3 covers 15 residues. CDR3 coding DNA: TGTGCGACAGGTAGCGGGGGGTATTCCTACAATGAGCAGTTCTTC. Translated: CATGSGGYSYNEQFF.

The DNA of the CDR3 is TGTGCCAGCAGCTTGGATGTGCTCAGCTCCTACGAGCAGTACTTC. Amino acids: CASSLDVLSSYEQYF. The chain couples TRBV5-5 to TRBJ2-7; D unresolved. Germline CDR1 reads SGHKS; CDR2 reads YYEKEE (reference sequence). Between the trimmed V and J ends, which lost 0 bases and 0 bases, there was a span of 10 bases. The CDR3 spans 15 residues.

The V gene is TRBV6-5, the J gene TRBJ1-2; 9 bases match TRBD1. Germline V gives CDR1 MNHEY, CDR2 SVGAGI. V dropped 2 bases and J dropped 8; count of bases not matched to a gene: 6. This CDR3 region has 14 residues. The CDR3 region has the DNA TGTGCCAGCAGTTACGGACAGGGGATGTGGGGCTACACCTTC. Its protein is CASSYGQGMWGYTF.

The chain recombines TRBV27 with TRBJ2-3; 10 nucleotides match TRBD1. The CDR3 totals 15 residues. V was clipped by 4 bases and J by 3 bases; unmatched bases: 4. Germline V gene sequence: CDR1 MNHEY, CDR2 SMNVEV (reference sequence). CDR3 DNA sequence: TGTGCCAGCAGTTATTGGACAGGGGGGACAGATACGCAGTATTTT. It codes for CASSYWTGGTDTQYF.

The rearrangement uses TRBV7-3 and TRBJ2-2; 8 positions agree with TRBD1. Germline assignment: CDR1 SGHTA and CDR2 FQGTGA. V lost 2 bases to trimming and J lost 5 bases; unmatched junction nucleotides: 4. This CDR3 spans 15 amino acids. CDR3 loop: CASSLLDRGTGELFF. Written as DNA, the CDR3 is TGTGCCAGCAGCTTACTCGACAGGGGAACCGGGGAGCTGTTTTTT. Drawing the rest from reference TRBV7-3 and TRBJ2-2, the complete variable domain is GAGVSQTPSNKVTEKGKYVELRCDPISGHTALYWYRQSLGQGPEFLIYFQGTGAADDSGLPNDRFFAVRPEGSVSTLKIQRTERGDSAVYLCASSLLDRGTGELFFGEGSRLTVL.

This clone was seen just once. The V call is TRBV14, the J call TRBJ2-1; 9 nucleotides agree with TRBD2. Trimming cost V 1 base and J 10 bases; bases outside gene matches: 2. The CDR3 has 13 amino acids. Per the germline V gene, CDR1 is SGHDN and CDR2 is FVKESK. The CDR3: CASSQAGLAEQFF. The CDR3 bases are TGTGCCAGCAGCCAAGCAGGACTAGCGGAGCAGTTCTTC.

This sequence joins TRBV11-2 and TRBJ2-1, with 9 nucleotides matching TRBD1. With 5 bases clipped from V and 5 bases from J, the junction kept 4 bases outside the gene matches. The CDR3 spans 14 residues. CDR1 and CDR2 (germline): SGHAT, FQNNGV. Here the CDR3 reads CASSPGQGNNEQFF. DNA for the CDR3: TGTGCCAGCAGCCCGGGACAGGGAAACAATGAGCAGTTCTTC.